These 17 T cell receptor beta chains share one sample of origin, sequenced in a study of T cell responses to AZD1222 COVID-19 vaccine. TCRdb's copy holds only in-frame clones and misses some; the assay was immunoSEQ multiplex PCR. This table has around 120,000 clones, around 93% appearing once. Material: peripheral blood, obtained on day 0 of AZD1222 vaccination. Every receptor here comes from an adult in good health.

The rearrangement joins TRBV2 to TRBJ2-7, with D tentatively TRBD1 (5 bases). Germline-derived CDR1 and CDR2 are SNHLY and FYNNEI. The CDR3 spans 14 residues. Trimming left V 7 bases short and J 6 bases short, with 19 bases between. The CDR3 sequence is CASTRQGSTSEQYF. The CDR3 DNA reads TGTGCCAGCACAAGGCAGGGATCAACGTCCGAGCAGTACTTC.

This clone has more than one count but fewer than ten. The V gene is TRBV9, the J gene TRBJ2-3, with D hard to call. The germline V and J ends were trimmed by 4 bases and 0 bases, with 12 bases remaining between them. CDR1 SGDLS and CDR2 YYNGEE come from the germline V gene. This CDR3 has 15 amino acids. CDR3 coding DNA: TGTGCCAGCAGCAACCGCCTTTCTAGCACAGATACGCAGTATTTT. This encodes CASSNRLSSTDTQYF.

V and J are TRBV7-8 and TRBJ2-5; the match to TRBD1 covers 10 bases. Germline V gene sequence: CDR1 SGHVS, CDR2 FQNEAQ. The CDR3 loop spans 15 amino acids. The V segment lost 1 base and the J segment 5 bases; nucleotides outside the gene matches: 4. Here the CDR3 DNA reads TGTGCCAGCAGCTTAGGACAGGGGGCCGGGGAGACCCAGTACTTC. As protein: CASSLGQGAGETQYF. Complete variable domain (other parts from reference TRBV7-8 and TRBJ2-5): GAGVSQSPRYKVAKRGQDVALRCDPISGHVSLFWYQQALGQGPEFLTYFQNEAQLDKSGLPSDRFFAERPEGSVSTLKIQRTQQEDSAVYLCASSLGQGAGETQYFGPGTRLLVL.

Here the CDR3 reads CASSPLPGQPQHF. CDR3 in DNA: TGCGCCAGCAGCCCACTTCCGGGACAGCCCCAGCATTTT. The chain joins TRBV5-1 to TRBJ1-5, with D unclear. Germline CDR1 is SGHRS and CDR2 is YFSETQ. V gave up 4 bases and J gave up 7 bases, with 12 bases separating them. The CDR3 loop spans 13 amino acids.

CDR3 amino acids: CASSPGGSRTGELFF. The CDR3 DNA sequence: TGTGCCAGCAGCCCCGGGGGGTCGAGAACCGGGGAGCTGTTTTTT. The chain combines TRBV11-3 with TRBJ2-2; 7 bases agree with TRBD2. Germline V CDR1 and CDR2: SGHNT, YENEEA. After removal of 5 bases from V and 5 bases from J, the junction contained 8 bases not matched to a gene. This CDR3 has 15 residues.

The chain couples TRBV5-6 to TRBJ1-1; TRBD1 matches at 10 bases. This CDR3 contains 15 residues. The ends lost 4 bases at V and 7 bases at J; junction bases unmatched: 10. CDR1 SGHDT and CDR2 YYEEEE come from the germline V gene. The CDR3 region is CASSHGTGAWGEAFF. CDR3 bases: TGTGCCAGCAGCCACGGGACAGGGGCTTGGGGTGAAGCTTTCTTT.

This clone was observed a single time. The CDR3 spells CASGKQGGAQYF. The CDR3 DNA is TGTGCCAGCGGAAAACAGGGTGGCGCGCAGTACTTC. The chain uses TRBV7-3 and TRBJ2-7; maybe TRBD1 (6 bases). V shed 8 bases and J shed 9 bases, with 17 bases lying between them. This CDR3 is 12 amino acids long. Germline CDR1 and CDR2: SGHTA and FQGTGA.

The chain has TRBV5-6 and TRBJ2-7; weak D call: TRBD1 (5 bases). CDR1 SGHDT and CDR2 YYEEEE come from the germline V gene. CDR3 length equals 15 residues. The V end was cut by 4 bases, the J end by 3 bases, with 17 bases between. For the CDR3, the DNA is TGTGCCAGCAGCCCGTTGGGGCAGGCCGGCTACGAGCAGTACTTC. Its translation: CASSPLGQAGYEQYF. Combining the CDR3 with reference TRBV5-6 and TRBJ2-7 gives the whole variable domain DAGVTQSPTHLIKTRGQQVTLRCSPKSGHDTVSWYQQALGQGPQFIFQYYEEEERQRGNFPDRFSGHQFPNYSSELNVNALLLGDSALYLCASSPLGQAGYEQYFGPGTRLTVT.

The gene calls are TRBV5-6 and TRBJ1-2; 7 bases fit TRBD1. The CDR3 covers 14 residues. CDR1 and CDR2 (germline): SGHDT, YYEEEE. The V segment lost 2 bases and the J segment 4 bases; nucleotides outside the gene matches: 5. CDR3 sequence reads: CASSLIDRVYGYTF. CDR3 coding DNA: TGTGCCAGCAGCTTAATTGACAGGGTCTATGGCTACACCTTC.

This sequence joins TRBV27 and TRBJ2-7, with TRBD2 identical over 14 bases. CDR3 length: 19 residues. After removal of 2 bases from V and 9 bases from J, the junction contained 18 bases not matched to a gene. CDR1 and CDR2 (germline): MNHEY, SMNVEV (reference sequence). The CDR3: CASSLNPGLAGVLRFGQYF. The CDR3 DNA sequence: TGTGCCAGCAGTTTAAACCCGGGACTAGCGGGAGTCTTAAGGTTTGGGCAGTACTTC.

The chain is built from TRBV21-1 and TRBJ2-5; TRBD1, the D gene given by the table, was not confirmed from the DNA. TRBV21-1 is annotated as a pseudogene. This CDR3 region has 14 residues. In DNA form, the CDR3 reads TGTGCCAGCAGCAAATCAGGGGGAGAAGAGACCCAGTACTTC. Encoded protein: CASSKSGGEETQYF.

This rearrangement joins TRBV30 to TRBJ2-3, with 11 bases aligning to TRBD2. V shed 4 bases and J 7 bases; nucleotides not matched to a gene: 4. The CDR3 extends over 13 amino acids. Germline V lookup: CDR1 GTSNPN, CDR2 SVGIG (reference sequence). Here the CDR3 DNA reads TGTGCCTGGAAAACTAGCGGGAGTTATACGCAGTATTTT. As protein: CAWKTSGSYTQYF.

This sequence joins TRBV7-3 and TRBJ1-1; D not certain. Germline V gene sequence: CDR1 SGHTA, CDR2 FQGTGA. CDR3 size: 15 residues. The V and J ends lost 4 bases and 4 bases respectively, with 16 bases between them. CDR3 sequence (DNA): TGTGCCAGCAGCTCAGAACCGGGAACCCCCACTGAAGCTTTCTTT. The encoded protein is CASSSEPGTPTEAFF.

The chain uses TRBV2 and TRBJ2-2; D is unresolved. The ends were cut back, 5 bases at V and 2 bases at J, with 3 bases in the middle. Germline V CDR1 and CDR2: SNHLY, FYNNEI. The CDR3 is made up of 12 amino acids. In nucleotides, the CDR3 is TGTGCCAGCAGTCCTAACACCGGGGAGCTGTTTTTT. Its translation: CASSPNTGELFF.

The V gene is TRBV7-8, the J gene TRBJ1-4; D is perhaps TRBD1 (6 bases). Trimming took off 3 bases at V and 8 bases at J, with 10 bases between the two ends. The germline V gene has CDR1 SGHVS and CDR2 FQNEAQ. This CDR3 has 13 amino acids. CDR3 DNA sequence: TGTGCCAGCAGCTTTCTGGGGGGCGAAAAACTGTTTTTT. This codes for CASSFLGGEKLFF.

The chain links TRBV28 to TRBJ2-1; the D call may be TRBD1 or TRBD2 (5 bases each). CDR1 and CDR2 (germline): MDHEN, SYDVKM. The CDR3 spans 16 residues. With 5 bases removed from V and 6 bases from J, the gap between germline ends came to 20 bases. Here the CDR3 reads CASSGLRDRLFNEQFF. CDR3 sequence (DNA): TGTGCCAGCAGTGGACTCCGGGACCGACTATTCAATGAGCAGTTCTTC.

The chain recombines TRBV29-1 with TRBJ1-4; D remains ambiguous. Germline assignment: CDR1 SQVTM and CDR2 ANQGSEA. The CDR3 covers 12 residues. V was pared by 6 bases and J by 6 bases, with 11 bases between. CDR3 amino acids: CSVYQGDEKLFF. The CDR3 DNA reads TGCAGCGTCTACCAAGGAGATGAAAAACTGTTTTTT.